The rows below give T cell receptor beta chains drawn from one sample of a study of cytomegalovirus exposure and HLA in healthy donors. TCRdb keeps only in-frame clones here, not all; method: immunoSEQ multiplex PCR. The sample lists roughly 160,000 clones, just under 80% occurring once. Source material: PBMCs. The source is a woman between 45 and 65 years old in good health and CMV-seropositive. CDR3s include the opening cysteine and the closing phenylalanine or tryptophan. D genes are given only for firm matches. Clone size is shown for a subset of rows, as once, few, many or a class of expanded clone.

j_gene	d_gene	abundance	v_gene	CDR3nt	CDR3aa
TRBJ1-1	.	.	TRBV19	TGTGCCAGTAGTCTACAGGGCAGGAACACTGAAGCTTTCTTT	CASSLQGRNTEAFF
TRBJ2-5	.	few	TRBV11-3	TGTGCCAGCAGCTCGGAGTTCCAAGAGACCCAGTACTTC	CASSSEFQETQYF
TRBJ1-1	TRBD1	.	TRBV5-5	TGTGCCAGCAGCTTTAGGGGGCAGGGGAGCACTGAAGCTTTCTTT	CASSFRGQGSTEAFF
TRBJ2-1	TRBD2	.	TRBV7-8	TGTGCCAGCAGCGTCGGACTAGCGGGAGTACTGTTCTTC	CASSVGLAGVLFF
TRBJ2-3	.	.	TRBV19	TGTGCCAGTAGTACGGGGGTCGGGACAGATACGCAGTATTTT	CASSTGVGTDTQYF
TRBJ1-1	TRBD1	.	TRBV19	TGTGCCAGTAGTCATTACGTGGGGACAGGGGGGATGAACACTGAAGCTTTCTTT	CASSHYVGTGGMNTEAFF
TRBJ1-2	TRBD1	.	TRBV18	TGTGCCAGCTCGGGACAGGGGGCTCGGACGTATGGCTACACCTTC	CASSGQGARTYGYTF
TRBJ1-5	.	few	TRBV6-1	TGTGCCAGCAGTGAAGGCGGTATTTATAGCAATCAGCCCCAGCATTTT	CASSEGGIYSNQPQHF
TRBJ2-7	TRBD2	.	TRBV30	TGTGCCTGGAGTAGCGGGAGCTCCTACGAGCAGTACTTC	CAWSSGSSYEQYF
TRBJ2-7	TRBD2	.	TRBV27	TGTGCCAGCGCAATTGGGGGGGGGACCTACGAGCAGTACTTC	CASAIGGGTYEQYF
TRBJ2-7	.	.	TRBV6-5	TGTGCCAGCAGAACACAGCGGAGGGGTTCCTACGAGCAGTACTTC	CASRTQRRGSYEQYF
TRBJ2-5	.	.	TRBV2	TGTGCCAGCAGCCCACTGGCAGAAGCGGTCCAGTACTTC	CASSPLAEAVQYF
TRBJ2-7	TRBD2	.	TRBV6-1	TGTGCCAGCACCCCTTCGACACTAGCGGGTAACGAGCAGTACTTC	CASTPSTLAGNEQYF
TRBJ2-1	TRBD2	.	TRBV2	TGTGCCAGCAGCCCCGGGACTAGCGGGACCAGTGAGCAGTTCTTC	CASSPGTSGTSEQFF
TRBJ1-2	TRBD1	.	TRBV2	TGTGCCAGCAGCGCTACAGGGGCGGGATATGGCTACACCTTC	CASSATGAGYGYTF
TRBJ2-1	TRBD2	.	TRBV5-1	TGCGCCAGCAGCTCTATAGCGGGGGCAAACAATGAGCAGTTCTTC	CASSSIAGANNEQFF
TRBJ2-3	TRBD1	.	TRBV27	TGTGCCAGCAGGCGGGACAGGTATCTAGATACGCAGTATTTT	CASRRDRYLDTQYF
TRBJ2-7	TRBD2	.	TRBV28	TGTGCCAGCAGTATCGGGTTAGCGGGACCCTACGAGCAGTACTTC	CASSIGLAGPYEQYF
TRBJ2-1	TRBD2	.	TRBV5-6	TGTGCCAGCAGCTTGGTAGCGGGTGAGCAGTTCTTC	CASSLVAGEQFF
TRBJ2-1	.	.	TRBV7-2	TGTGCCAGCAGCTTAGTAGGGGGAGTTGGGCAGTTCTTC	CASSLVGGVGQFF
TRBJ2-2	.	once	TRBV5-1	TGCGCCAGCAGCCCCGGGACTCCGAACACCGGGGAGCTGTTTTTT	CASSPGTPNTGELFF
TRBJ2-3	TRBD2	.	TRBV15	TGTGCCACCAGCAGAGATGGCCGGGGACTAGCGGGGTCTGTCACAGATACGCAGTATTTT	CATSRDGRGLAGSVTDTQYF
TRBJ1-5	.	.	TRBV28	TGTGCCAGCAGTTTCGACAGGAGCAATCAGCCCCAGCATTTT	CASSFDRSNQPQHF
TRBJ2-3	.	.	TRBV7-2	TGTGCCAGCGCCGATAGGAGGGGCACAGATACGCAGTATTTT	CASADRRGTDTQYF
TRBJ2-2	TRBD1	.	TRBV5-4	TGTGCCAGCAGCTCTCCTGGACAGGGGGTCGGCACCGGGGAGCTGTTTTTT	CASSSPGQGVGTGELFF
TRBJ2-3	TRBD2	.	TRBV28	TGTGCCAGCAGAACCGGACTAGCGAGCACAGATACGCAGTATTTT	CASRTGLASTDTQYF
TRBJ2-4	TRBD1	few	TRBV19	TGTGCCAGTAGTCCTACTACAGGGGCTCGGGCCAAAAACATTCAGTACTTC	CASSPTTGARAKNIQYF